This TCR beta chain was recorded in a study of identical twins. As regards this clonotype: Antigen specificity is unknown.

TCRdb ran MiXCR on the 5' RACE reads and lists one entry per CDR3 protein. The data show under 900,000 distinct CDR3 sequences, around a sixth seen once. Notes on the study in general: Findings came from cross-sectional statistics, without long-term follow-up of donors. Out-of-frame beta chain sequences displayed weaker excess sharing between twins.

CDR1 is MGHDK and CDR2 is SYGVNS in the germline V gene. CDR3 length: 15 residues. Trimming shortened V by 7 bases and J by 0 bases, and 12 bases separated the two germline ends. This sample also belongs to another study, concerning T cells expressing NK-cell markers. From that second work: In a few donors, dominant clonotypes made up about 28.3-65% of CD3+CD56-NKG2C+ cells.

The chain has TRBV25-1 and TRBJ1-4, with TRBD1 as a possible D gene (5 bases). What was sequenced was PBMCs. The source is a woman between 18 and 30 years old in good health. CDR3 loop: CASTRGLTTNEKLFF. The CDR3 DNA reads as TGTGCCAGCACAAGGGGACTTACAACTAATGAAAAACTGTTTTTT.